This section outlines one T cell receptor (beta chain) sequence together with its context. No antigen is known for it. No clone much larger than this one lies a single base away; base qualities are absent. The cysteine opens and the phenylalanine closes a CDR3 of 15 amino acids. The sequence is cut down to CDR3 DNA, 45 bases in frame from base 1. The germline V gene provides CDR1 SGDLS and CDR2 YYNGEE. The germline ends are 12 bases apart after V is trimmed by 0 bases and J by 5 bases. The data derive from a study of cytomegalovirus exposure and HLA in healthy donors (dated by TCRdb to the late 2010s). Broadly, across the study: According to an earlier analysis of a few hundred of the donors, about 179 million T cells yielded roughly 110 million unique TCR beta sequences and about 300 Gb of sequence data. An early release that covered around 590 HLA-typed donors contained around 300 gigabases of sequencing data and around 85 million unique TCR sequences. The genetic ancestry cluster associated with self-reported Caucasian donors included around 76% of the approximately 410 genotyped donors. The aim of the study was to test whether cataloging public T cell receptors could identify signatures of past pathogen exposure. The T cell repertoires of roughly 660 subjects were profiled by immunosequencing and related to cytomegalovirus serostatus. Along with the roughly 670-subject first cohort, a separate validation cohort of more than 90 different subjects was used. The study combined high-throughput TCR immunosequencing, statistical association of individual TCRs with disease status, and machine learning to predict cytomegalovirus infection status. A later analysis re-examined previously published TCR beta repertoires from 610 or so donors and added high-resolution HLA genotyping to investigate patterns of TCR occurrence. The later analysis used no new phenotypic data to find candidate immune exposures, relying instead on TCR beta sequences and their occurrence across donors. An earlier analysis of several hundred of the donors applied high-throughput TCR beta sequencing to assess whether each TCR beta V gene segment acted as functional or pseudogenic. Donor age, sex, ethnicity and CMV serostatus were compiled alongside the repertoire data. In a later genetic analysis, genome-wide SNP genotypes for about 65% of the 666 donors were used, and that subset was treated as a discovery cohort. Every discovery cohort repertoire had been produced on one sequencing platform. HLA typing covered class I and class II loci at four-digit resolution. The number of donors typed differed by locus, with about 629-630 for A, B, C, DRB1 and DQB1, roughly 520 for DQA1, 600 to 610 for DPA1, and some 450 for DPB1. Four to six DR-DQ haplotypes were handled as single units for association and clustering because linkage in the cohort was strong. On average, roughly 200,000 unique TCR beta nucleotide sequences were sequenced per donor among a few hundred genotyped donors of the cohort, with 15% to 20% of those sequences being non-productive. The paper's findings and limits, for the study overall: In both the original and validation cohorts, the classifier was reported to diagnose cytomegalovirus status with high specificity and sensitivity. In a later analysis, the rate of TCR association differed among HLA loci, with DRB1 alleles having the most associated TCRs and HLA-C alleles having the fewest. The authors suggested that the approach could potentially be generalized to other disease states and immunological phenotypes. Because counts were too low, about 17 rarely observed V segments, including chromosome 9 orphons, were excluded from the earlier analysis of a few hundred of the donors. A further reported finding was that TCR beta sequences accurately predicted the HLA-A and HLA-B alleles for most subjects in the first cohort. In a later analysis, several top co-occurrence clusters were reported to appear linked to parvovirus B19, influenza, CMV and Epstein-Barr virus. In an earlier analysis of 500 to 650 of the donors, most TCR beta V segments appeared in productive rearrangements about 90% or about 30% of the time, broadly matching IMGT annotations. This cohort had only TCR beta chains sequenced, and the lack of alpha or paired-chain data limited which features could be detected. Compared with the 666-donor mean, donors in an Asian-associated ancestry cluster had fewer N-insertions in productive TCRs, according to a later genetic analysis. HLA typing was unavailable for some donors at each locus, so association tests used only the typed subset. Most TCR sequences were seen in very few donors, while some public TCRs were found in many individuals. Presence/absence analyses assumed roughly uniform sequencing depth across donors, an assumption that may not hold. Correlated functional status among segregating V segments might be attributable to linkage disequilibrium, but an unknown experimental factor could not be ruled out. The study gave a list of over 150 TCR beta chains associated with cytomegalovirus. A group of highly shared sequence variants was considered likely to be a technical artifact of the sequencing pipeline. Strong co-occurrence of HLA alleles, especially DR and DQ, made assigning TCR associations to individual alleles difficult. Some IMGT-functional V segments, including TRBV6-2 and TRBV6-3, could not be distinguished by the 87-base-pair reads and were therefore excluded. A later analysis found that HLA-associated TCR beta chains were more clonally expanded and had lower generation probabilities than equally common non-associated chains. An association between a missense DCLRE1C variant and V-gene and J-gene trimming of TCR beta chains was found in a later genetic analysis and replicated in an independent cohort. At a false discovery rate of 0.05, a later analysis linked 16,000 or so TCR beta sequences to specific HLA alleles. Immune exposure information for the cohort was limited to CMV serostatus. In vitro tests confirmed that a few of the cytomegalovirus-associated TCR beta chains recognize cytomegalovirus antigens. Most CMV-associated TCR beta chains appeared to be HLA-restricted in a later analysis, and the HLA associations seemed to be driven largely by CMV exposure.

The cohort comprised approximately 700 healthy bone marrow donors. Cohort members were all nominally healthy when sampled, although unrecorded immune exposures were likely present. The donor was CMV seronegative and was included in the group of 352 seronegative cohort members. Every donor gave a peripheral blood sample, and the peripheral blood mononuclear cells from that sample were used for TCR beta sequencing. The Qiagen DNeasy Blood Extraction Kit was used to extract genomic DNA from the blood cell samples. The library relied on the immunoSEQ multiplex PCR assay. The multiplex PCR relied on a mix of 60 forward primers for TCR Vbeta segments and 13 reverse primers for TCR Jbeta segments. Amplification of the CDR3 region of rearranged TCR beta genes was performed with a multiplex PCR assay on genomic DNA. Amplified TCR beta libraries were sequenced as 87-base-pair reads on the Illumina HiSeq System. Under the source paper's analysis protocol: A later analysis counted about 76 million unique TCR beta chains across the 500 to 850 repertoires, and 9 million to 14 million of these chains were shared by at least two donors. Raw reads were error-corrected and collapsed into unique sequences by a nearest-neighbor algorithm in which closely related sequences were merged to remove PCR and sequencing errors. Alignment of CDR3 sequences to IMGT reference sequences was used to assign V, D and J gene segments. For a sequence to be retained, a match of at least six nucleotides was required to both a V gene segment and a J gene segment. Rearrangements were classified as productive when the CDR3 lacked stop codons and remained in frame with V and J, and all other rearrangements were classified as non-productive. Following IMGT convention, CDR3 was defined as the stretch from the second conserved V-encoded cysteine to the conserved J-encoded phenylalanine. The earlier analysis of about 560 of the donors excluded any sequence lacking an unambiguous match to a single V gene segment. In an earlier analysis of approximately 560 of the donors, a V segment was called functional when productive rearrangements were above 56.7%, and segregating when the standard deviation between donors exceeded 5%. A statistical classification framework was developed to diagnose cytomegalovirus status using the catalog of TCR beta chain sequences. A later analysis assigned V and J genes by comparing TCR nucleotide sequences with IMGT/GENE-DB human TR gene sequences. In a later analysis, CDR3 sequences and most-parsimonious VDJ recombination scenarios were assigned using the TCRdist pipeline. In a later analysis, each TCR beta chain was defined by its CDR3 amino acid sequence together with its V-gene family, and reads lacking a unique V-gene family were excluded. As a way to deal with suspected cross-contamination and a sequencing artifact, a later analysis dropped hundreds of nucleotide sequences that were highly shared and had low generation probability. For each public chain, a later analysis derived a clonal expansion index from normalized ranks of inferred template counts within each repertoire. A later analysis computed generation probabilities with a VDJ recombination model fitted to out-of-frame rearrangements, and checked the results against IGoR. In a later analysis, TCR-TCR, TCR-HLA and TCR-CMV co-occurrence was scored with hypergeometric tests, and a repertoire-size bias correction was applied to TCR pairs. In a later analysis, false discovery rates were estimated by permuting HLA or CMV assignments 20 times. A later analysis grouped co-occurring TCRs with DBSCAN, adding TCRdist sequence similarity when clustering within HLA-allele-positive subsets. For co-occurrence clustering, repertoires with fewer than 30,000 or more than 120,000 public chains were excluded, along with five repertoires with anomalous nucleotide sharing. Imported from immuneACCESS, the table was reduced by TCRdb to in-frame sequences with V and J called. These copies leave out some clones; in studies compared against another copy, an unresolved V gene accounts for under half, and the cause of the remainder is not known. D and trimming come from the DNA, and the V and J calls and clone size come from that table. The sample data list approximately 77,000 clones, and roughly four fifths of these were observed just once. 4% to 5.5% of the sample is held by the ten biggest clonotypes.

Rearrangement joined TRBV9 to TRBJ2-1; a weak D assignment points to TRBD2 (5 bases agree). The clonotype was recovered from a man aged 35-49 years in good health and CMV-seronegative. The specimen sequenced was PBMCs. The bases read TGTGCCAGCAGCGTAGCGGGAACTTTCCACAATGAGCAGTTCTTC. Translation gives CASSVAGTFHNEQFF.